The 20 T cell receptor beta chains given below trace back to one sample, sequenced in a study of T-cell reconstitution after alpha-beta-depleted transplantation in children. Unique molecular identifiers were incorporated when the TCRbeta library was constructed. Via MiXCR, TCRdb re-called the PCR reads, giving one row per CDR3 protein. The repertoire holds 420,000 or so distinct CDR3 sequences, with approximately 11% as singletons. The sequencing used PBMCs from the stem cell graft donor, collected from the stem cell graft. The receptors stem from a human donor who donated a stem cell graft to a child with acute myeloid leukemia.

Many counts were recorded for this clonotype. The chain employs TRBV7-9 and TRBJ2-7; possible D gene TRBD1, 6 bases. This CDR3 has 12 residues. The V end was cut by 5 bases, the J end by 7 bases, with 12 bases between. Germline V gene lookup returns CDR1 SEHNR and CDR2 FQNEAQ (reference sequence). This chain's CDR3 is CASSSRDKEQYF. CDR3 bases: TGTGCCAGCAGCAGCCGGGACAAGGAGCAGTACTTC.

This clonotype was seen ten or more times. The J gene is TRBJ2-7, the V gene TRBV15; D remains unclear. The ends were cut back, 8 bases at V and 0 bases at J, with 14 bases in the middle. The germline gives CDR1 LNHNV, CDR2 YYDKDF (reference sequence). CDR3 length equals 14 residues. CDR3 DNA sequence: TGTGCCACCGGTGGATGGTGGACCTCCTACGAGCAGTACTTC. Translation gives CATGGWWTSYEQYF. Full variable domain (outside the CDR3, taken from reference TRBV15 and TRBJ2-7): DAMVIQNPRYQVTQFGKPVTLSCSQTLNHNVMYWYQQKSSQAPKLLFHYYDKDFNNEADTPDNFQSRRPNTSFCFLDIRSPGLGDTAMYLCATGGWWTSYEQYFGPGTRLTVT.

This clonotype was found a few times. The rearrangement uses TRBV25-1 and TRBJ1-1, with D unclear. This CDR3 has 11 amino acids. The germline gives CDR1 MGHDK, CDR2 SYGVNS. Trimming left V 8 bases short and J 5 bases short, with 9 bases between. CDR3 loop: CASGKGTEAFF. The DNA for the CDR3 is TGTGCCAGCGGGAAGGGAACTGAAGCTTTCTTT.

This clonotype was found a few times. This rearrangement joins TRBV12-3 or TRBV12-4 to TRBJ2-5, with 7 bases matching TRBD1. V was clipped by 4 bases and J by 4 bases; unmatched bases: 9. The CDR3 is 15 residues long. Here the CDR3 reads CASSSHLDRTETQYF. The CDR3 bases are TGTGCCAGCAGTTCTCACCTGGACAGGACAGAGACCCAGTACTTC.

Only a few counts were recorded for this clonotype. V is TRBV3-1 and J is TRBJ2-5, with D hard to call. Germline V gene sequence: CDR1 LGHDT, CDR2 YNNKEL (reference sequence). The CDR3 has 14 residues. Between the trimmed V and J ends, which lost 0 bases and 4 bases, there was a span of 9 bases. CDR3 nucleotide sequence: TGTGCCAGCAGCCAAGAATACAGTCCAGAGACCCAGTACTTC. The encoded protein is CASSQEYSPETQYF.

This clonotype has just a few counts. The chain employs TRBV20-1 and TRBJ2-7, with 15 positions matching TRBD2. V gave up 1 base and J gave up 4 bases; unmatched junction bases: 20. The CDR3 spans 21 residues. Germline CDR1 and CDR2: DFQATT and SNEGSKA (reference sequence). The CDR3 nucleotides are TGCAGTGCTAGAGCCGGACCCGGGACTAGCGGGAGGCCCAGGGATGGTTACGAGCAGTACTTC. Translating it yields CSARAGPGTSGRPRDGYEQYF.

This clonotype was recorded a few times. The chain carries TRBV24-1 and TRBJ2-5, with D maybe TRBD1 (5 bases). V was trimmed by 2 bases and J by 5 bases, leaving 8 bases between them. This CDR3 has 13 residues. CDR1 and CDR2 (germline): KGHDR, SFDVKD. This CDR3 reads CATSDSGRETQYF. For the CDR3, the DNA is TGTGCCACCAGTGATTCAGGGCGGGAGACCCAGTACTTC.

This clonotype was observed many times. The rearrangement uses TRBV18 and TRBJ1-1; 12 positions match TRBD1. Germline lookup yields CDR1 KGHSH and CDR2 LQKENI. V lost 6 bases to trimming and J lost 3 bases; unmatched junction nucleotides: 8. This CDR3 contains 16 residues. CDR3 sequence: CASSPGTGGRDTEAFF. DNA for the CDR3: TGTGCCAGCTCGCCCGGGACAGGGGGCAGGGACACTGAAGCTTTCTTT.

This clonotype was counted many times. The V gene is TRBV24-1, the J gene TRBJ2-3; TRBD2 might be the D (6 bases). Trimming took 9 bases from V and 3 from J, leaving 9 bases between them. This CDR3 is built from 12 residues. The germline gives CDR1 KGHDR, CDR2 SFDVKD. This CDR3 reads CATSGLTDTQYF. Here the CDR3 DNA reads TGTGCCACCTCGGGACTTACAGATACGCAGTATTTT.

The CDR3 here is CASSFGGTGSGYTF. In DNA form, the CDR3 reads TGTGCCAGCAGCTTTGGGGGGACAGGGAGCGGCTACACCTTC. V gene TRBV7-2 combines with J gene TRBJ1-2; 9 positions match TRBD1. Germline V gene sequence: CDR1 SGHTA, CDR2 FQGNSA. The CDR3 sequence is 14 residues long. The trim removed 3 bases at V and 8 bases at J, leaving 7 bases unmatched.

This clonotype was picked up a small number of times. The rearrangement uses TRBV4-1 and TRBJ2-7, with 9 positions matching TRBD1. Germline trimming cut 1 base from V and 5 bases from J; bases unmatched to any gene: 12. Germline V gene lookup returns CDR1 MGHRA and CDR2 YSYEKL. The CDR3 is 17 amino acids. The DNA for the CDR3 is TGCGCCAGCAGCCAAGGATTTGTAGACAGGGGGGCGCACGAGCAGTACTTC. Its translation: CASSQGFVDRGAHEQYF.

The chain joins TRBV20-1 to TRBJ2-2; D not resolved. Germline V gene lookup returns CDR1 DFQATT and CDR2 SNEGSKA (reference sequence). V was shortened by 3 bases and J by 8 bases, with 13 bases between the two germline ends. The CDR3 spans 13 residues. This chain's CDR3 is CSARSPGFGELFF. In DNA, the CDR3 is TGCAGTGCTAGGTCCCCCGGGTTTGGGGAGCTGTTTTTT.

CDR3 region: CASSVKGRSNTGELFF. CDR3 in DNA: TGTGCCAGCAGTGTAAAGGGACGTTCGAACACCGGGGAGCTGTTTTTT. The chain combines TRBV6-1 with TRBJ2-2, with D tentatively TRBD1 or TRBD2 (5 bases each). CDR3 length: 16 residues. Trimming removed 4 bases at V and 0 bases at J, with 12 bases between. Germline V gives CDR1 MNHNS, CDR2 SASEGT.

For the CDR3, the DNA is TGTGCCAGCAGAGGGACAGCCGACGGGGAGACCCAGTACTTC. Protein: CASRGTADGETQYF. The chain is built from TRBV12-3 or TRBV12-4 and TRBJ2-5; 7 positions agree with TRBD1. V shed 6 bases and J 5 bases; nucleotides not matched to a gene: 9. CDR3 size: 14 residues.

The chain has TRBV4-3 and TRBJ1-4, with a weak D call TRBD1 (5 bases). CDR3 length: 17 amino acids. CDR1 and CDR2 (germline): LGHNA, YSLEER. V was clipped by 1 base and J by 3 bases, with 15 bases between them. This chain's CDR3 is CASSQGANRGSNEKLFF. The CDR3, as DNA: TGCGCCAGCAGCCAAGGAGCTAATCGGGGGTCTAATGAAAAACTGTTTTTT.

The table lists this clonotype with many counts. The J gene is TRBJ1-6, the V gene TRBV7-3, with D possibly TRBD1 on 6 matching bases. The germline V gene encodes CDR1 SGHTA and CDR2 FQGTGA. With 2 bases removed from V and 9 bases from J, the gap between germline ends came to 14 bases. The CDR3 is made up of 15 amino acids. As DNA, the CDR3 is TGTGCCAGCAGCTTATTTGGGGGCGAGAGTTCACCCCTCCACTTT. This sequence encodes CASSLFGGESSPLHF.

This chain joins TRBV6-2 or TRBV6-3 and TRBJ2-2, with 7 bases that match TRBD1. V shed 7 bases, J shed 2 bases, and the junction held 4 bases outside the gene matches. Germline CDR1 reads MNHEY; CDR2 reads SVGEGT. This CDR3 is built from 14 residues. The CDR3 loop is CASTRDRNTGELFF. The CDR3 DNA reads TGTGCCAGCACCAGGGACAGAAACACCGGGGAGCTGTTTTTT.

The V call is TRBV29-1, the J call TRBJ2-1; 12 nucleotides align to TRBD1. The trim removed 4 bases at V and 0 bases at J, leaving 19 bases unmatched. From germline, CDR1 is SQVTM and CDR2 ANQGSEA. The CDR3 consists of 21 residues. CDR3 in DNA: TGCAGCGTTGTTACCTACGGGACAGGGGGCCGACACCCGAGCTCCTACAATGAGCAGTTCTTC. Encoded protein: CSVVTYGTGGRHPSSYNEQFF.

The chain joins TRBV18 to TRBJ1-1; a weak D match, TRBD1 (5 bases). The CDR3 consists of 16 residues. V shed 4 bases and J shed 1 base, with 16 bases lying between them. Germline assignment: CDR1 KGHSH and CDR2 LQKENI. CDR3 sequence: CASSLPRQRSNTEAFF. As DNA, the CDR3 is TGTGCCAGCTCACTACCGAGACAGAGATCGAACACTGAAGCTTTCTTT.

The CDR3 nucleotides read TGCGCCAGCAGCTTGGTTCCAGTAACAGATACGCAGTATTTT. Translated, it gives CASSLVPVTDTQYF. This chain uses TRBV5-1 with TRBJ2-3; D gene ambiguous. The CDR3 is 14 amino acids. Trimming removed 0 bases from V and 3 bases from J, with 8 bases in between. Germline-derived CDR1 and CDR2 are SGHRS and YFSETQ.